The 8 T cell receptor beta chains reported below all come from one sample, sequenced in a study of CD8 T cells in ankylosing spondylitis. Study observations and caveats: Typical of ankylosing spondylitis blood, it appeared, was a TCR beta motif of under 10 highly homologous variants.

The antigens these receptors bind are not known. Via MiXCR, TCRdb re-called the 5' RACE reads, giving one row per CDR3 protein. Found here are some 450,000 distinct CDR3 sequences, more than 15% of them singletons; the top ten hold 0.85% to 1.3%. The sequenced material came from blood, either unsorted or a sorted T cell fraction (not recorded which). Source of these receptors: a male donor with ankylosing spondylitis.

This clonotype has a handful of counts. J is TRBJ2-7 and V is TRBV4-1, with D unresolved. The CDR3 has 18 amino acids. From germline, CDR1 is MGHRA and CDR2 YSYEKL. The germline V and J ends were trimmed by 1 base and 3 bases, with 22 bases remaining between them. Here the CDR3 reads CASSQGPFEKNRDYEQYF. CDR3 DNA sequence: TGCGCCAGCAGCCAAGGACCGTTTGAGAAAAATAGGGACTACGAGCAGTACTTC.

The rearrangement uses TRBV6-1 and TRBJ2-2; no clear D. The CDR3 consists of 14 residues. In germline, CDR1 is MNHNS, CDR2 SASEGT. The germline V and J ends were trimmed by 7 bases and 1 base, with 10 bases remaining between them. DNA of the CDR3: TGTGCCAGCAACCGAGGACGGAACACCGGGGAGCTGTTTTTT. This translates into CASNRGRNTGELFF.

Only a few counts were recorded for this clonotype. The rearrangement links TRBV29-1 to TRBJ1-5, with TRBD1 matching 10 bases. Germline loops: CDR1 SQVTM, CDR2 ANQGSEA. V was pared by 6 bases and J by 4 bases, with 6 bases of the junction left unmatched. The CDR3 spans 14 residues. The CDR3 nucleotides are TGCAGCGTAGCCGGGACAGGGGTGAATCAGCCCCAGCATTTT. Residues: CSVAGTGVNQPQHF.

This clonotype occurred a few times. The chain uses TRBV10-3 and TRBJ1-5; TRBD1 aligns across 12 bases. Looked up from germline, CDR1 is ENHRY and CDR2 is SYGVKD. The CDR3 consists of 16 residues. Trimming took 6 bases from V and 1 from J; bases not matched to a gene: 4. DNA for the CDR3: TGTGCCATCAGCCCGGGACAGGGGGCGAGCAATCAGCCCCAGCATTTT. This sequence encodes CAISPGQGASNQPQHF.

This rearrangement joins TRBV10-3 to TRBJ1-1; unclear D gene. Germline CDR1 ENHRY, CDR2 SYGVKD. This CDR3 has 11 residues. With 2 bases removed from V and 2 bases from J, the gap between germline ends came to 0 bases. This CDR3 reads CAISENTEAFF. The CDR3 DNA follows: TGTGCCATCAGTGAGAACACTGAAGCTTTCTTT.

At least ten counts were recorded for this clonotype. V and J are TRBV5-1 and TRBJ2-1, with a weak D call TRBD2 (7 bases). The germline V gene encodes CDR1 SGHRS and CDR2 YFSETQ. This CDR3 is built from 15 residues. The V and J ends lost 0 bases and 6 bases respectively, with 13 bases between them. The CDR3 here is CASSLEGGRGNEQFF. As DNA, the CDR3 is TGCGCCAGCAGCTTGGAGGGGGGGCGGGGCAATGAGCAGTTCTTC.

The chain is built from TRBV7-2 and TRBJ1-1; D unresolved. CDR1 is SGHTA and CDR2 is FQGNSA in the germline V gene. CDR3 size: 14 residues. The V end lost 2 bases, the J end lost 4 bases, and 11 bases lay between the germline ends. CDR3: CASSLILWGTEAFF. DNA for the CDR3: TGTGCCAGCAGCTTAATACTTTGGGGCACTGAAGCTTTCTTT.

A few counts support this clonotype. The chain couples TRBV25-1 to TRBJ2-4; 9 positions agree with TRBD1. Germline V gives CDR1 MGHDK, CDR2 SYGVNS. J was trimmed by 3 bases and V by 4 bases; bases with no gene match: 1. This CDR3 has 14 amino acids. The CDR3 protein is CASSGTGVKNIQYF. CDR3 coding DNA: TGTGCCAGCAGTGGGACAGGGGTCAAAAACATTCAGTACTTC.